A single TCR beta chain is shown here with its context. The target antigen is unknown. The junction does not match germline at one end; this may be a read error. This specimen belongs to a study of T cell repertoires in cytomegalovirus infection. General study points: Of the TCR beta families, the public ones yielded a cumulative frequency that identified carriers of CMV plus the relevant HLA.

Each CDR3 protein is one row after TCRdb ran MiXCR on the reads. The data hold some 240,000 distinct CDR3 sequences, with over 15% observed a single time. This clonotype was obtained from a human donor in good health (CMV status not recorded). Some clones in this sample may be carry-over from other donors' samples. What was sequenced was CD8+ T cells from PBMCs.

CDR3 coding DNA: TGTGCCAGCAGTTTACTTCGGACAGGGGGATCCTACCAGCAGTACTTC. As protein: CASSLLRTGGSYQQYF. The chain uses TRBV6-2 or TRBV6-3 and TRBJ2-7; TRBD1 matches at 10 bases. The germline gives CDR1 MNHEY, CDR2 SVGEGT. This CDR3 comprises 16 residues.